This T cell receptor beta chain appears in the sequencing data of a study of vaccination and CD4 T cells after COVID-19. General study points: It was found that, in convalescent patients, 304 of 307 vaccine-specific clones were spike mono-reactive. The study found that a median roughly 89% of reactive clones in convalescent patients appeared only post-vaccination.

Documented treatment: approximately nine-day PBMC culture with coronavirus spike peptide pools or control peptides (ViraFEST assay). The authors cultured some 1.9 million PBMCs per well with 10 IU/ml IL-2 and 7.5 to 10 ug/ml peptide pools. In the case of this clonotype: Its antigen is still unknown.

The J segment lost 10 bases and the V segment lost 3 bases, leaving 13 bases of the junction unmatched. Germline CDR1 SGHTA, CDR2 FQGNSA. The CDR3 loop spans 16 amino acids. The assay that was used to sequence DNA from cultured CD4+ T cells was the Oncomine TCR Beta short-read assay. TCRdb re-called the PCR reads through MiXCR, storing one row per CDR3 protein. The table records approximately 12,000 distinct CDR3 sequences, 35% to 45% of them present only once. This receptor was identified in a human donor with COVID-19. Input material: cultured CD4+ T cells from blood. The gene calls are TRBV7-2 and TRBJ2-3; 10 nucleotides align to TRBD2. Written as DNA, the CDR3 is TGTGCCAGCAGCTTCACAAGCGGGGGGGAGTCGGTGGCGCAGTATTTT. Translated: CASSFTSGGESVAQYF.